The sequence of this TCR beta chain was determined in a study of blood T cell repertoires in COVID-19. Clones were sequenced by immunoSEQ multiplex PCR, and TCRdb holds only the in-frame ones, with some missing. The repertoire consists of about 120,000 clones, with roughly 87% occurring once and the leading ten covering roughly 11%. The material sequenced was peripheral blood. The receptor was isolated from a man aged 80 or over with acute or convalescent COVID-19.

The CDR3 DNA follows: TGTGCCAGCACCCGACAGGGGCCGGTTGAAAAACTGTTTTTT. Amino acids: CASTRQGPVEKLFF. This sequence joins TRBV5-8 and TRBJ1-4, with 8 bases fitting TRBD1. Germline V CDR1 and CDR2: SGHTS, YDEGEE. The V and J ends lost 6 bases and 7 bases, in that order; junction bases with no gene match: 8. CDR3 length: 14 residues.